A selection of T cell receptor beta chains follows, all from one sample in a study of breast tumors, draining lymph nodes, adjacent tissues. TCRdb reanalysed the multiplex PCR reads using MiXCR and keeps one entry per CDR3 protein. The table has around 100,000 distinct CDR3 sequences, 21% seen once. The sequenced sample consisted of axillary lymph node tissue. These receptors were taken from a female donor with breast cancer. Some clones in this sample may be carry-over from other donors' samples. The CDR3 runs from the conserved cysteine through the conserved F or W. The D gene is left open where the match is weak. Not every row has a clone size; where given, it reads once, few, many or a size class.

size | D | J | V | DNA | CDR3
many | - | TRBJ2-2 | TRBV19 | TGTGCCAGTAGTATACCCGGCACCGGGGAGCTGTTTTTT | CASSIPGTGELFF
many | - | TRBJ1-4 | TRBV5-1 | TGTGCCAGCAGCTTAGGGGGGATTAATGAAAAACTGTTTTTT | CASSLGGINEKLFF
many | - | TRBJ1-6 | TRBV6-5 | TGTGCCAGCAGGCAGCGAGGGGAGCATTCACCCCTCCACTTT | CASRQRGEHSPLHF
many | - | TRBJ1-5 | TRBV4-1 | TGCGCCAGCAGCCAAGATATTGGGGGCTCTCAGCCCCAGCATTTT | CASSQDIGGSQPQHF
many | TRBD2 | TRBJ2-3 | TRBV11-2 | TGTGCCAGCAGCGCCCGACTAGCGGGGGCCACAGATACGCAGTATTTT | CASSARLAGATDTQYF
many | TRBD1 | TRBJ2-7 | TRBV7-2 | TGTGCCAGCAGCTTAGCAGGGACAGGGGGCTACGAGCAGTACTTC | CASSLAGTGGYEQYF
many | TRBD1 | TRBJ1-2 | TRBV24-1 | TGTGCCACCAGTGACCCAGGGGGACGCGGCTACACCTTC | CATSDPGGRGYTF
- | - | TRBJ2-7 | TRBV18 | TGTGCCAGCTCACCAAACACAGTGGGAGCTTCCGAGCAGTACTTC | CASSPNTVGASEQYF
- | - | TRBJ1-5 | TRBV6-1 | TGTGCCAGCAGTGACTATCAGCCCCAGCATTTT | CASSDYQPQHF
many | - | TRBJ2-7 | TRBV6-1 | TGTGCCAGCTGGGTGGGAAGGCTCTCCTACGAGCAGTACTTC | CASWVGRLSYEQYF
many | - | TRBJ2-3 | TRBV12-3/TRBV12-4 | TGTGCCAGCCTGGGAAAAAACACAGATACGCAGTATTTT | CASLGKNTDTQYF
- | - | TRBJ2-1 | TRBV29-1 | TGCAGCGTTGAAGATGGGGGGCGGCGCTCCTACAATGAGCAGTTCTTC | CSVEDGGRRSYNEQFF
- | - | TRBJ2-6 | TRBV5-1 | TGCGCCAGCAGCTTGGACGGAGCTACTGGGGCCAACGTCCTGACTTTC | CASSLDGATGANVLTF
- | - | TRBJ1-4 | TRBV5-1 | TGCGCCAGCAGCGCCGGGGGCCGTGAAAACCTGTTTTTT | CASSAGGRENLFF
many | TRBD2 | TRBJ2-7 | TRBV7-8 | TGTGCCAGCAGCTTAGATGGGGGGGGGATCCCCTACGAGCAGTACTTC | CASSLDGGGIPYEQYF
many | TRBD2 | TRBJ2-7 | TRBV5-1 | TGCGCCAGCAGCGAGACTAGCGGGGTCTACGAGCAGTACTTC | CASSETSGVYEQYF
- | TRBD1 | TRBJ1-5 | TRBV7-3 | TGTGCCAGCAGCTTCCTCCGGGGACAGGGATCGGAGCATCAGCCCCAGCATTTT | CASSFLRGQGSEHQPQHF
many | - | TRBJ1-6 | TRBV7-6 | TGTGCCAGCAGCTTAGAGGCAGGTTCCAATTCACCCCTCCACTTT | CASSLEAGSNSPLHF
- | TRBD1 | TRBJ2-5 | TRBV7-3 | TGTGCCAGCAGCTTAACCCACGGGACAGGGGAAGAGACCCAGTACTTC | CASSLTHGTGEETQYF
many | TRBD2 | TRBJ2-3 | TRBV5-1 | TGCGCCAGCAGCTTGGGGATAGCGGGGTCCACAGATACGCAGTATTTT | CASSLGIAGSTDTQYF
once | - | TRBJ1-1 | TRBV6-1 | TGTGCCAGCAGTAACGTTGTAGGGGCTGAAGCTTTCTTT | CASSNVVGAEAFF
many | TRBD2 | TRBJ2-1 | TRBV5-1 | TGCGCCAGCAGCTTGGGCCAGGGAGGGCACAATGAGCAGTTCTTC | CASSLGQGGHNEQFF
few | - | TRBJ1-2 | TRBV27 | TGTGCCAGCAGTCCACAGGGATGGCATCGAAATGGCTACACCTTC | CASSPQGWHRNGYTF
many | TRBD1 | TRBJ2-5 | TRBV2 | TGTGCCAGCAGCGTGAGACAGGGCTCGGGGGAGACCCAGTACTTC | CASSVRQGSGETQYF
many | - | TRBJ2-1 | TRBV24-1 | TGTGCCACCAGTGAAGGGGGGCCTTGGGGGGAGCAGTTCTTC | CATSEGGPWGEQFF
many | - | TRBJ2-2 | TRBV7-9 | TGTGCCAGCAGCCTCAAGTACACCGGGGAGCTGTTTTTT | CASSLKYTGELFF
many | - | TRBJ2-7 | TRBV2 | TGTGCCAGCAGTGAGACCTCCTACGAGCAGTACTTC | CASSETSYEQYF
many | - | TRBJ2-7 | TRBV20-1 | TGCAGTGCTCCAGCTGGGTACGAGCAGTACTTC | CSAPAGYEQYF
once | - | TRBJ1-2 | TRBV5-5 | TGTGCCAGCAGCAACCCACCAGGGGACCATGGCTACACCTTC | CASSNPPGDHGYTF
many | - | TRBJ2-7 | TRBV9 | TGTGCCAGCAGCGGGGACCACTACGAGCAGTACTTC | CASSGDHYEQYF
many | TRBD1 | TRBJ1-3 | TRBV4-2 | TGTGCCAGCAGCCAAGATGCCTCGGGACAGTTCTCTGGAAACACCATATATTTT | CASSQDASGQFSGNTIYF
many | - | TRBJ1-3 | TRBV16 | TGTGCCAGCAGCCAATCAACGGGAAACACCATATATTTT | CASSQSTGNTIYF
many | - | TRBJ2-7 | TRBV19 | TGTGCCAGTAGTATTAAGGCAGGGGAAACCTACGAGCAGTACTTC | CASSIKAGETYEQYF
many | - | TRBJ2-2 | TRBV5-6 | TGTGCCAGCAGGAAACAGAACACCGGGGAGCTGTTTTTT | CASRKQNTGELFF
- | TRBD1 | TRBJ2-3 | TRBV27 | TGTGCCAGCAAGACAGGGCCAGATACGCAGTATTTT | CASKTGPDTQYF
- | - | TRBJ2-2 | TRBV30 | TGTGCCTGGAGTGTACCCGGGTTGACCGGGGAGCTGTTTTTT | CAWSVPGLTGELFF
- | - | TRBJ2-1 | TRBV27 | TGTGCCAGCAGTTTCAGACTAGGAAACAACTGGGAGCAGTTCTTC | CASSFRLGNNWEQFF